This paragraph reports one T cell receptor beta chain. The data belong to a study of T cell responses to AZD1222 COVID-19 vaccine. The CDR3 runs 11 residues. The V and J ends lost 2 bases and 6 bases respectively, with 7 bases between them. CDR1 DFQATT and CDR2 SNEGSKA come from the germline V gene (reference sequence). Assay used: immunoSEQ multiplex PCR; TCRdb lists only in-frame clones, some missing. In the table there are roughly 150,000 clones, 87% of which are singletons. The sample in question was peripheral blood, obtained 28 days after the second AZD1222 dose. This receptor was identified in an adult who received the AZD1222 COVID-19 vaccine. The rearrangement links TRBV20-1 to TRBJ1-1, with D hard to call. The CDR3 nucleotides are TGCAGTGCTAGAACGTATGCTGAAGCTTTCTTT. The encoded protein is CSARTYAEAFF.